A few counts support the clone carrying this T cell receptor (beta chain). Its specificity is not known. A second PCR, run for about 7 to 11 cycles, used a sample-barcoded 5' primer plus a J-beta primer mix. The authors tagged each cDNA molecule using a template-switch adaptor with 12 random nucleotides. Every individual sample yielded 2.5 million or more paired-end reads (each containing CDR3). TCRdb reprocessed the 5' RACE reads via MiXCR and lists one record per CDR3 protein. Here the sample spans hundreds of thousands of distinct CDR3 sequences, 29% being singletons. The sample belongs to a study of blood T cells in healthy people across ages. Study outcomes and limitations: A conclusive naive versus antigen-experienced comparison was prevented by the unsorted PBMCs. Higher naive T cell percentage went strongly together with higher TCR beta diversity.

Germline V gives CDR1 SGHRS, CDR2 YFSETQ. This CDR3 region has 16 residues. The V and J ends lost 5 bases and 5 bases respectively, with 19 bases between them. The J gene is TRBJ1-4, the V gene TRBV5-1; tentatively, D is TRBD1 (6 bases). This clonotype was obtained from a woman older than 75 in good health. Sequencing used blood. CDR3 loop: CASSWGAGTLNEKLFF. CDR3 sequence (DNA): TGCGCCAGCAGTTGGGGTGCCGGGACACTAAATGAAAAACTGTTTTTT.